This T cell receptor (beta chain) was recorded in a study of OX40 agonist ivuxolimab in advanced cancers. Across the study: Three patients, one with hepatocellular carcinoma and two with cutaneous melanoma, responded partially.

About this clone: Its antigen is currently unknown.

Generated by immunoSEQ multiplex PCR, the TCRdb table keeps only in-frame clones and is missing some. Of more than 35,000 clones listed, around 83% were seen once; the top ten hold around a tenth. Overall study results and limits: Clonal expansion was seen in CD4+ and CD8+ blood T cells by week 6 at 0.1 to 3.0 mg/kg. Individuals who were partial responders at 0.1-3.0 mg/kg had clonal expansion that ranked among the lowest. The specificity for antigen of the expanded peripheral T cells was not determined.

The sequence derives from an adult with an advanced solid tumor such as melanoma, head and neck, liver or kidney cancer. The sample here was CD4+ or CD8+ T cells sorted from blood, taken in a trial of the OX40 agonist ivuxolimab.

The CDR3 DNA reads as TGCAGTGCTAGAGACTATGGCTACACCTTC. The encoded protein is CSARDYGYTF. This chain uses TRBV20-1 with TRBJ1-2; D ambiguous. V was clipped by 0 bases and J by 4 bases, with 0 bases between them. CDR3 size: 10 residues. Germline V gene sequence: CDR1 DFQATT, CDR2 SNEGSKA (reference sequence).